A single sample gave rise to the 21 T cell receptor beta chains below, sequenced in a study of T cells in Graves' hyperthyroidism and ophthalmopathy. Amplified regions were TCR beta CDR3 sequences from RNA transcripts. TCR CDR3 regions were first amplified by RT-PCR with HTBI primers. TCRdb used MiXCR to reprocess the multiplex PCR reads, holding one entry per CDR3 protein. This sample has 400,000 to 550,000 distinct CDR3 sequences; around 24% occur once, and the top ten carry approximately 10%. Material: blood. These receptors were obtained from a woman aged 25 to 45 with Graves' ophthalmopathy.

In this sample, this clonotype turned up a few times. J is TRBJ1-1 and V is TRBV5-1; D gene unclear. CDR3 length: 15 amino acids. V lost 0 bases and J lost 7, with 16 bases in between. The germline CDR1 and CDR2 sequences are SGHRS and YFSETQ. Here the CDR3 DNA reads TGCGCCAGCAGCTTGGCCCCGGCGGGAGGTGGTGAAGCTTTCTTT. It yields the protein CASSLAPAGGGEAFF.

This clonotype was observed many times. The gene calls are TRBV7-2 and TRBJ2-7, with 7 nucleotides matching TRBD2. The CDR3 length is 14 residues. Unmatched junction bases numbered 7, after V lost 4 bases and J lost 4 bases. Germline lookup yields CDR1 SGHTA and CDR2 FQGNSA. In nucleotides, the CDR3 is TGTGCCAGCAGCTCCCTAGCGGCGGAATACGAGCAGTACTTC. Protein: CASSSLAAEYEQYF.

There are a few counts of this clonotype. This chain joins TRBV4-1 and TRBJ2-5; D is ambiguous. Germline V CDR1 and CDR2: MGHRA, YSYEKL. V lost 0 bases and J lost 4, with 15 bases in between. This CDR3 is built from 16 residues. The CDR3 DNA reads TGCGCCAGCAGCCAAGATCAACAGTCAGGCGGAGAGACCCAGTACTTC. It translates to CASSQDQQSGGETQYF.

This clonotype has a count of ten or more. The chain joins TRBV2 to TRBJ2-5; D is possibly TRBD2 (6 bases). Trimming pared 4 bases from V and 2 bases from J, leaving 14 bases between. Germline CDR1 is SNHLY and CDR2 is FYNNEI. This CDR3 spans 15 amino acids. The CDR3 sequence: CASSGSAGRQETQYF. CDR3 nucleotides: TGTGCCAGCAGTGGCTCGGCGGGGAGGCAAGAGACCCAGTACTTC.

CDR3: CASSLRTGVGETQYF. Here the CDR3 DNA reads TGTGCCAGCAGCTTAAGGACGGGAGTTGGAGAGACCCAGTACTTC. The chain is built from TRBV7-3 and TRBJ2-5; possibly TRBD2 for D (6 bases). V was pared by 1 base and J by 4 bases, with 13 bases between. This CDR3 has 15 residues. CDR1 is SGHTA and CDR2 is FQGTGA in the germline V gene.

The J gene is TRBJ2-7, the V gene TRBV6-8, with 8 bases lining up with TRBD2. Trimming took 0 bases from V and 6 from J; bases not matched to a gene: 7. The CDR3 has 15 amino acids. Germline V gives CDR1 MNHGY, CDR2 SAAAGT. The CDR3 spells CASSYSWTSHGEQYF. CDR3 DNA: TGTGCCAGCAGTTACTCTTGGACTAGCCACGGCGAGCAGTACTTC.

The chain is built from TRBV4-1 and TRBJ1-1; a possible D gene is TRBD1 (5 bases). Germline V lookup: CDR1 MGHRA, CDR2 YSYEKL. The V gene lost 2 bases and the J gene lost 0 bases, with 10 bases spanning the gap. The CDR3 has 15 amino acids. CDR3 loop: CASSQQGSLNTEAFF. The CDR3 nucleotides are TGCGCCAGCAGCCAACAGGGTTCATTGAACACTGAAGCTTTCTTT.

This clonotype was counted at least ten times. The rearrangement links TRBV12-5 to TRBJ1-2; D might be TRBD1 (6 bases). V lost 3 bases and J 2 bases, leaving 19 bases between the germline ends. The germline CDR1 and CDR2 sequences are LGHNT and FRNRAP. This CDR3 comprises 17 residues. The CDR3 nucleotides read TGTGCTAGTGGTTTCCGCCCCTGGGGACAACAGAACTATGGCTACACCTTC. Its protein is CASGFRPWGQQNYGYTF.

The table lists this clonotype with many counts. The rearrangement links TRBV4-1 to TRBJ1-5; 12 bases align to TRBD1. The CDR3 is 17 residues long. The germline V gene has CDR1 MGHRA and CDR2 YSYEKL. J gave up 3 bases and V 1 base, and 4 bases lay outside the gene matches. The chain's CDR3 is CASSQAGTGGNNQPQHF. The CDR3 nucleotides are TGCGCCAGCAGCCAAGCCGGGACAGGGGGCAACAATCAGCCCCAGCATTTT.

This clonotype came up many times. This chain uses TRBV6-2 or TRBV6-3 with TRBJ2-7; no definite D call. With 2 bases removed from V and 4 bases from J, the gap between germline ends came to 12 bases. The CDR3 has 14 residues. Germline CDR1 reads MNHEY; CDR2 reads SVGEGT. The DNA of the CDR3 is TGTGCCAGCAGTTACGAAGCCCAGGATTACGAGCAGTACTTC. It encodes CASSYEAQDYEQYF.

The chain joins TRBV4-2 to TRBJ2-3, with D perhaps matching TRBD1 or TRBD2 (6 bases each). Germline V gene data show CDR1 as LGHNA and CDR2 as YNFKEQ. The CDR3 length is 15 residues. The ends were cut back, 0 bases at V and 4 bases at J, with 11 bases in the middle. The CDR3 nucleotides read TGTGCCAGCAGCCAAGAAAGGGGGGCCGCAGATACGCAGTATTTT. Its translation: CASSQERGAADTQYF.

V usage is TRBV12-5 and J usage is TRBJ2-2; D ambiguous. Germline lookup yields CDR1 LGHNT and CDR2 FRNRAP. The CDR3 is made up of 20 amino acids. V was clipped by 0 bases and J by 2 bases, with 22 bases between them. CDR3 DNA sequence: TGTGCTAGTGGTTTGGTCCCTCTCCCCGTAGGGCCGAGAAACACCGGGGAGCTGTTTTTT. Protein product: CASGLVPLPVGPRNTGELFF.

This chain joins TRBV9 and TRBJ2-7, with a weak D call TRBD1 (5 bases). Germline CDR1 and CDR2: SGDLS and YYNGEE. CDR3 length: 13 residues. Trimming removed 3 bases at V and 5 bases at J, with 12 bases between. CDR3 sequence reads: CASSADILHEQYF. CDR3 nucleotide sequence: TGTGCCAGCAGCGCGGACATCCTCCACGAGCAGTACTTC.

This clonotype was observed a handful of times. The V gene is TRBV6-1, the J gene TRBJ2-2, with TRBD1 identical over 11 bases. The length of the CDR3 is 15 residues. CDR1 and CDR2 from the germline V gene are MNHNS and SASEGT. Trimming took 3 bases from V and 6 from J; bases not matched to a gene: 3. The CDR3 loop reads CASSDGTGGPGELFF. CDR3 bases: TGTGCCAGCAGTGATGGGACAGGGGGACCCGGGGAGCTGTTTTTT.

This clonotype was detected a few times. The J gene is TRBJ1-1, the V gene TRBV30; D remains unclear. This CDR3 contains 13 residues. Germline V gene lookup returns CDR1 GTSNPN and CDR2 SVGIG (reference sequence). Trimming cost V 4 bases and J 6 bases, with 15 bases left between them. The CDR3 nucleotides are TGTGCCTGGACGAAGGTGCCCGGCGCTGAAGCTTTCTTT. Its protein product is CAWTKVPGAEAFF.

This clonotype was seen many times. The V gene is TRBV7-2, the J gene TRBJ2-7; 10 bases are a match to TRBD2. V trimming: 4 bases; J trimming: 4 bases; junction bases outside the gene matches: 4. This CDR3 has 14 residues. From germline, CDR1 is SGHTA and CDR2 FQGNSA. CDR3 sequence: CASSSAGGKYEQYF. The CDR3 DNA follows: TGTGCCAGCAGCTCAGCGGGGGGGAAGTACGAGCAGTACTTC.

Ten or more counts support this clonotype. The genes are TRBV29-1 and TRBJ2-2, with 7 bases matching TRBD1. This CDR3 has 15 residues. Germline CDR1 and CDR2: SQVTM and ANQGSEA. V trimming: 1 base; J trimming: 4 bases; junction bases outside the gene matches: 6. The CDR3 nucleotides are TGCAGCGTTGAAGTACAGGGGATCGGCACCGGGGAGCTGTTTTTT. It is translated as CSVEVQGIGTGELFF.

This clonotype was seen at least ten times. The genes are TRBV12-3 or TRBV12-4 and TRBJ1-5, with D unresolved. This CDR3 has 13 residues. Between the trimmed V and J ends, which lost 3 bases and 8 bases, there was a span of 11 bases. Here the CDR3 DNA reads TGTGCCAGCAGTTTGTATGGTAAAGAGCCCCAGCATTTT. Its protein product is CASSLYGKEPQHF.

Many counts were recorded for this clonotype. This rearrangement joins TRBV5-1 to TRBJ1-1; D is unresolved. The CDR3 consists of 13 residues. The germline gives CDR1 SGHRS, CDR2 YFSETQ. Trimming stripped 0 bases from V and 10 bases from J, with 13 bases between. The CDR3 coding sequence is TGCGCCAGCAGCTTGGGGACCTATTACGGAGCTTTCTTT. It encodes CASSLGTYYGAFF.

The CDR3 DNA follows: TGCAGTGCTATGATGACAGGGGTAGAGACCCAGTACTTC. Amino acid sequence: CSAMMTGVETQYF. The chain carries TRBV20-1 and TRBJ2-5; 8 bases are shared with TRBD1. CDR1 DFQATT and CDR2 SNEGSKA come from the germline V gene (reference sequence). With V trimmed by 4 bases and J by 4 bases, 5 bases remained unmatched. The CDR3 spans 13 residues.

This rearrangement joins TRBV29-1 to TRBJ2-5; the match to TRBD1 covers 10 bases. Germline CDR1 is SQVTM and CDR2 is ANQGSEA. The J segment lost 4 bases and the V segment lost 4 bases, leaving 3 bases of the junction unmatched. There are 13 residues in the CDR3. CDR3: CSVAGQGRETQYF. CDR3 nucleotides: TGCAGCGTTGCGGGACAGGGGCGAGAGACCCAGTACTTC.